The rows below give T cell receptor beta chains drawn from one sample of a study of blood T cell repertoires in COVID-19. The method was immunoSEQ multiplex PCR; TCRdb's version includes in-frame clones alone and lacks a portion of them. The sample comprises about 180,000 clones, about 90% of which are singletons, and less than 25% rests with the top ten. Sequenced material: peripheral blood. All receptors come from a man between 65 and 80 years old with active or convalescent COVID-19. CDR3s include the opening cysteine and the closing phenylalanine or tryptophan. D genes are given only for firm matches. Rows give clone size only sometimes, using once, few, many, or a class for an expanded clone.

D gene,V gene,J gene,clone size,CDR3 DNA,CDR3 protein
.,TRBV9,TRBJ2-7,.,TGTGCCAGCAGCGTAGGAGGCGGGGTTGTCTACGAGCAGTACTTC,CASSVGGGVVYEQYF
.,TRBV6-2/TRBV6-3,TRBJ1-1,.,TGTGCCAGCAGTTACGAGGGTACGGGGAGGAGTGAAGCTTTCTTT,CASSYEGTGRSEAFF
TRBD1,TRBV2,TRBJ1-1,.,TGTGCCAGCAGCGACAGGGGGAACACTGAAGCTTTCTTT,CASSDRGNTEAFF
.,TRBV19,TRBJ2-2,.,TGTGCCAGTAGTACGCTATTGGGGGCAGTTCCCGGGGAGCTGTTTTTT,CASSTLLGAVPGELFF
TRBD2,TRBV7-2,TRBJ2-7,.,TGTGCCAGCAGCTTAGAGCGGGACTCCTACGAGCAGTACTTC,CASSLERDSYEQYF
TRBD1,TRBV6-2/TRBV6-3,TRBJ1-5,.,TGTGCCAGCAGTAACCCGGGACAGGGCGGATTGGGCAATCAGCCCCAGCATTTT,CASSNPGQGGLGNQPQHF
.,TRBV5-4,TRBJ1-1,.,TGTGCCAGCAAAGAGAAAACCATGAACACTGAAGCTTTCTTT,CASKEKTMNTEAFF
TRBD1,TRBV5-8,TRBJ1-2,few,TGTGCCAGCAGCTTGTCGCGGACAGGGGCTAACTATGGCTACACCTTC,CASSLSRTGANYGYTF
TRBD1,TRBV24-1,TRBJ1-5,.,TGTGCCACCAGTGACTCAGGACAGGGGGAACAGCCCCAGCATTTT,CATSDSGQGEQPQHF
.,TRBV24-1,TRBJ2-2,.,TGTGCCACCAAGGGGGACATATCCACCGGGGAGCTGTTTTTT,CATKGDISTGELFF
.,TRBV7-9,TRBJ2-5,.,TGTGCCAGCAGCCGCCTCTCGGTGTTAGAGACCCAGTACTTC,CASSRLSVLETQYF
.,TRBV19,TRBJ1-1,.,TGTGCCAGTACCCGGCAGGGGTACCACACTGAAGCTTTCTTT,CASTRQGYHTEAFF
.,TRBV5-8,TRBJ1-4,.,TGTGCCAGCAGCTTGACAGGGACGGTGGGAGAAACGGTGTTTTTT,CASSLTGTVGETVFF
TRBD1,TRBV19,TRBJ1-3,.,TGTGCCAGTACCGACAGGGGATCTGGAAACACCATATATTTT,CASTDRGSGNTIYF
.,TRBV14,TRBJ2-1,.,TGTGCCAGCAGCCAAGATATAGGGGGAAGCTCCTACAATGAGCAGTTCTTC,CASSQDIGGSSYNEQFF
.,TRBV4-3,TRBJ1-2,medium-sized,TGCGCCAGCAGCCAAGATTTCGGGGTTCGAAACTATGGCTACACCTTC,CASSQDFGVRNYGYTF
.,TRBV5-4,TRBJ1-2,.,TGTGCCAGCAGCTCAGGACATGGCGGCTACACCTTC,CASSSGHGGYTF
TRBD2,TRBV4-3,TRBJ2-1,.,TGCGCCAGCAGCCAAGAGGGGACTAGTCTAGGTGGTGAGCAGTTCTTC,CASSQEGTSLGGEQFF
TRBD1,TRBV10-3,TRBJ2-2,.,TGTGCCATCAGTGAGTCGACGGGACAGGGACTAAGGAAGGGCGGGGAGCTGTTTTTT,CAISESTGQGLRKGGELFF
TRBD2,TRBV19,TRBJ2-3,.,TGTGCCAGTAGTATACCTAGCGGAGGCACAGATACGCAGTATTTT,CASSIPSGGTDTQYF
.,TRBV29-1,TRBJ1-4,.,TGCAGCGTTGAACCAGCAACTAATGAAAAACTGTTTTTT,CSVEPATNEKLFF
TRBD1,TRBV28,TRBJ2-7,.,TGTGCCAGCAGTTTATTTGGACAGGGGATGTGGAACGAGCAGTACTTC,CASSLFGQGMWNEQYF
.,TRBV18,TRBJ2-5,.,TGTGCCAGCTCACCACGTTCGGACCAAGAGACCCAGTACTTC,CASSPRSDQETQYF
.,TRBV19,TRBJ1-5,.,TGTGCCAGTAGTATCGAGGGAACCGGCAATCAGCCCCAGCATTTT,CASSIEGTGNQPQHF
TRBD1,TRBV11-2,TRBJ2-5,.,TGTGCCAGCAGCACAGGACAGGTCAAAGAGACCCAGTACTTC,CASSTGQVKETQYF
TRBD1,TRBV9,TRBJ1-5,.,TGTGCCAGCAGCTCAAAGAGGACAGGGGGTGTGAATCAGCCCCAGCATTTT,CASSSKRTGGVNQPQHF
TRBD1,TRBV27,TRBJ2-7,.,TGTGCCAGCAGTTTTCCCGGGACAGGGGGCGTGCAGTACTTC,CASSFPGTGGVQYF
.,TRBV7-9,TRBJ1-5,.,TGTGCCAGCAGCCCCGGCGGGGTCAATCAGCCCCAGCATTTT,CASSPGGVNQPQHF
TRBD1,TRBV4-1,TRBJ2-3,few,TGCGCCAGCAGCCAAGAGGGAGGACAGGGTATGAGAACAGATACGCAGTATTTT,CASSQEGGQGMRTDTQYF
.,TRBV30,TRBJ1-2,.,TGTGCCTGGAGTGTTATGGCAGACTTCTATGGCTACACCTTC,CAWSVMADFYGYTF
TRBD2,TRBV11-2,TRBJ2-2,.,TGTGCCAGCAGCACCGGACTAGCGGGGGTAACCGGGGAGCTGTTTTTT,CASSTGLAGVTGELFF
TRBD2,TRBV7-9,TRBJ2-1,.,TGTGCCAGCAGCTCCCTCGGGAGGGGCTCCTACAATGAGCAGTTCTTC,CASSSLGRGSYNEQFF
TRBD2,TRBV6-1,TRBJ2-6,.,TGTGCCAGCAGTGTGGGGACTAACTCTGGGGCCAACGTCCTGACTTTC,CASSVGTNSGANVLTF
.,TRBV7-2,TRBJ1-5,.,TGTGCCAGCAGCCGGACAGTAGGTGACAATCAGCCCCAGCATTTT,CASSRTVGDNQPQHF
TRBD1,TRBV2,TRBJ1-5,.,TGTGCCAGCAGCCTAACAGGGGGCAATCAGCCCCAGCATTTT,CASSLTGGNQPQHF
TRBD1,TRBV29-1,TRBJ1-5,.,TGCAGCGTCGGACAGGGTGGGAGCAATCAGCCCCAGCATTTT,CSVGQGGSNQPQHF
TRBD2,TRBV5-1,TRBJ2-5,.,TGCGCCAGCAGCTTTAGCGGGGGTGGGGAGACCCAGTACTTC,CASSFSGGGETQYF
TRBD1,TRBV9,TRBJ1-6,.,TGTGCCAGCAGCGCGACAGGGATTAATTCACCCCTCCACTTT,CASSATGINSPLHF
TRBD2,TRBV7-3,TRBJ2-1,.,TGTGCCAGCAGCTTTGACAGATTTAGCGGGAGCTCCTACAATGAGCAGTTCTTC,CASSFDRFSGSSYNEQFF
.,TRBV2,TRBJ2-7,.,TGTGCCAGCAGTGTTTCGACTTACGAGCAGTACTTC,CASSVSTYEQYF
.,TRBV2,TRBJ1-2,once,TGTGCCAGCAGTGAAGCAGTGGGGGGAGGCTACACCTTC,CASSEAVGGGYTF
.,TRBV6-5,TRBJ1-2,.,TGTGCCAGCAGCCTCGACGGAGGCTATGGCTACACCTTC,CASSLDGGYGYTF
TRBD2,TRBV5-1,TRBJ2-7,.,TGCGCCAGCAGCCCACTAGCGGGAGGTCAGCAGTACTTC,CASSPLAGGQQYF
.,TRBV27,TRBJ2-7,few,TGTGCCAGCAGTTTATCCCAGGTCAGCTCCTACGAGCAGTACTTC,CASSLSQVSSYEQYF
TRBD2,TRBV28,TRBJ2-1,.,TGTGCCAGCAGGAACCCCCGCCATAGCGGGAGTTCCTACAATGAGCAGTTCTTC,CASRNPRHSGSSYNEQFF
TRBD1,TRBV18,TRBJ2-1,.,TGTGCCAGCTCACCCGGGACAGCCCGCCTGGAGGAGTTCTTC,CASSPGTARLEEFF
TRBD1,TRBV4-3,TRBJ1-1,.,TGCGCCAGCAGCCAATACACAGGGGGAGGCACTGAAGCTTTCTTT,CASSQYTGGGTEAFF
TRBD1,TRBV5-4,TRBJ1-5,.,TGTGCCAGCAGCCCCGACAGGGGGCGAGATCAGCCCCAGCATTTT,CASSPDRGRDQPQHF
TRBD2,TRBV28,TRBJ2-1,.,TGTGCCAGCGGGACTAGCGGGAGGACGCATGAGCAGTTCTTC,CASGTSGRTHEQFF
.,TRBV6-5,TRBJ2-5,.,TGTGCCAGCAGCAGACTACAGGGACAAGAGACCCAGTACTTC,CASSRLQGQETQYF
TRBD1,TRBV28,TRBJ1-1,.,TGTGCCAGCAGAACACGGGACAGCCGAGTCACTGAAGCTTTCTTT,CASRTRDSRVTEAFF
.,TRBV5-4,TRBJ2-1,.,TGTGCCAGCAGCGTCGGGAGCAGGGTTGAGCAGTTCTTC,CASSVGSRVEQFF
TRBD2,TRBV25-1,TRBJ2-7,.,TGTGCCAGCAGTGATAGCGGGGGGGCCTACGAGCAGTACTTC,CASSDSGGAYEQYF
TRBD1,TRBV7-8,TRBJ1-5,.,TGTGCCAGCAGCTTAGGGGGACAGGGAAGGTATAGCAATCAGCCCCAGCATTTT,CASSLGGQGRYSNQPQHF
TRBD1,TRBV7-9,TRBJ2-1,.,TGTGCCAGCAGCTTGACAGGGCCAACCTACAATGAGCAGTTCTTC,CASSLTGPTYNEQFF
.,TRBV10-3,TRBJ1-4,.,TGTGCCATCAGTGGAGATCCTAATGAAAAACTGTTTTTT,CAISGDPNEKLFF
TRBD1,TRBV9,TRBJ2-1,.,TGTGCCAGCAGCGGACAGGGGAATGAGCAGTTCTTC,CASSGQGNEQFF
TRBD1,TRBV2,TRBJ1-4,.,TGTGCCAGCAGTGCGGACAGGGCTGGGGAAAAACTGTTTTTT,CASSADRAGEKLFF